These 20 T cell receptor beta chains originate from one sample sequenced in a study of OX40 agonist ivuxolimab in advanced cancers. Sequencing used immunoSEQ multiplex PCR; TCRdb keeps in-frame clones, though not all of them. The sample yields about 86,000 clones, around nine tenths seen once. The material was CD4+ or CD8+ T cells sorted from blood, obtained in a trial of the OX40 agonist ivuxolimab. Receptors originate from an adult with an advanced solid tumor such as melanoma, head and neck, liver or kidney cancer.

This clone appeared once. The chain employs TRBV6-5 and TRBJ1-5; D is unclear. The CDR3 extends over 13 amino acids. V shed 5 bases and J shed 0 bases, with 5 bases lying between them. CDR1 and CDR2 (germline): MNHEY, SVGAGI. This CDR3 is CASSRDSNQPQHF. The CDR3, as DNA: TGTGCCAGCAGTCGAGATAGCAATCAGCCCCAGCATTTT.

The genes are TRBV27 and TRBJ1-2; D not certain. The V gene's germline CDR1 is MNHEY and CDR2 SMNVEV (reference sequence). Trimming pared 3 bases from V and 8 bases from J, leaving 16 bases between. The CDR3 has 14 amino acids. CDR3 amino acids: CASSLRPNGWGYTF. The CDR3 bases are TGTGCCAGCAGTTTGCGGCCCAACGGCTGGGGCTACACCTTC.

The chain joins TRBV9 to TRBJ1-5, with TRBD1 matching 8 bases. There are 13 residues in the CDR3. Germline CDR1 SGDLS, CDR2 YYNGEE. V shed 3 bases and J 16 bases; nucleotides not matched to a gene: 12. The CDR3 nucleotides read TGTGCCAGCAGCGCAGGATGGGGACAGGCTTTACATTTT. It specifies CASSAGWGQALHF.

This clone has just one count. The CDR3 coding sequence is TGTGCCAGCAGTACGACAGGGGTGGGGTATGGCTACACCTTC. Translated: CASSTTGVGYGYTF. The J gene is TRBJ1-2, the V gene TRBV6-5, with 8 bases matching TRBD1. CDR3 length: 14 residues. The V gene end was trimmed by 5 bases and the J gene end by 5 bases; junction bases not matched to a gene: 7. The germline gives CDR1 MNHEY, CDR2 SVGAGI.

The chain couples TRBV5-1 to TRBJ2-5, with D tentatively TRBD1 or TRBD2 (5 bases each). The germline V gene has CDR1 SGHRS and CDR2 YFSETQ. The V end was cut by 3 bases, the J end by 5 bases, with 20 bases between. CDR3 length equals 16 residues. The CDR3 DNA reads as TGCGCCAGCAGCTCTTTACCCGGGGCCAACGGGGAGACCCAGTACTTC. It codes for CASSSLPGANGETQYF.

The chain links TRBV10-3 to TRBJ2-3; the match to TRBD2 covers 8 bases. Germline V gives CDR1 ENHRY, CDR2 SYGVKD. The CDR3 extends over 14 amino acids. The V and J ends lost 5 bases and 5 bases, in that order; junction bases with no gene match: 6. CDR3 in amino acids: CAISPGLVLDTQYF. The CDR3, as DNA: TGTGCCATCAGTCCGGGACTAGTCTTAGATACGCAGTATTTT.

The rearrangement links TRBV5-8 to TRBJ2-3; TRBD1 aligns across 11 bases. Unmatched junction bases numbered 5, after V lost 0 bases and J lost 5 bases. Germline CDR1 SGHTS, CDR2 YDEGEE. The CDR3 is 16 residues long. The CDR3 protein is CASSLGDRGNGDTQYF. CDR3 DNA sequence: TGTGCCAGCAGCTTGGGGGACAGGGGGAATGGAGATACGCAGTATTTT.

The rearrangement uses TRBV13 and TRBJ2-5; perhaps TRBD1 as D (6 bases). The DNA matches TRBJ2-7 better at its end, which makes the J call doubtful. The CDR3 is made up of 14 amino acids. Germline CDR1 reads PRHDT; CDR2 reads FYEKMQ (reference sequence). CDR3 in amino acids: CASSSLTRGHEQYF. The CDR3 DNA is TGTGCCAGCAGCTCGTTGACCAGGGGCCACGAGCAGTACTTC.

The V gene is TRBV10-3, the J gene TRBJ1-1, with 7 bases identical to TRBD1. V lost 2 bases to trimming and J lost 3 bases; unmatched junction nucleotides: 3. The CDR3 loop spans 14 amino acids. Germline values: CDR1 ENHRY, CDR2 SYGVKD. The CDR3 DNA reads as TGTGCCATCAGTGAGGGCAGGGGGGACACTGAAGCTTTCTTT. Translating it yields CAISEGRGDTEAFF.

The genes are TRBV6-1 and TRBJ2-2; D possibly corresponds to TRBD1 (6 bases). The CDR3 runs 14 residues. Trimming took off 8 bases at V and 3 bases at J, with 13 bases between the two ends. The germline CDR1 and CDR2 sequences are MNHNS and SASEGT. The CDR3 reads CASPRDTYTGELFF. For the CDR3, the DNA is TGTGCCAGCCCCAGGGACACTTACACCGGGGAGCTGTTTTTT.

The chain joins TRBV27 to TRBJ1-2; 9 bases agree with TRBD1. The CDR3 has 14 amino acids. Germline V lookup: CDR1 MNHEY, CDR2 SMNVEV (reference sequence). V was pared by 0 bases and J by 8 bases, with 4 bases of the junction left unmatched. The CDR3: CASSLSGDRVGYTF. DNA of the CDR3: TGTGCCAGCAGTTTATCGGGGGACAGGGTCGGCTACACCTTC.

This clone was picked up one time. This chain connects TRBV4-2 to TRBJ2-7, with a tentative D call TRBD2 (6 bases). V was pared by 6 bases and J by 1 base, with 16 bases between. CDR1 is LGHNA and CDR2 is YNFKEQ in the germline V gene. The CDR3 consists of 15 residues. CDR3 sequence: CASRPGLLNSYEQYF. CDR3 nucleotide sequence: TGTGCCAGCAGACCGGGACTTCTTAATTCCTACGAGCAGTACTTC.

The V call is TRBV6-1, the J call TRBJ2-3; D is unclear. V was trimmed by 2 bases and J by 3 bases, leaving 9 bases between them. The CDR3 extends over 14 amino acids. CDR1 and CDR2 from the germline V gene are MNHNS and SASEGT. The CDR3 protein is CASSEIIGTDTQYF. Here the CDR3 DNA reads TGTGCCAGCAGTGAAATTATAGGAACAGATACGCAGTATTTT.

V gene TRBV28 combines with J gene TRBJ2-7, with D possibly being TRBD1 (7 bases). Germline-derived CDR1 and CDR2 are MDHEN and SYDVKM. With 8 bases removed from V and 2 bases from J, the gap between germline ends came to 16 bases. There are 14 residues in the CDR3. CDR3 sequence reads: CASGGTADTYEQYF. CDR3 coding DNA: TGTGCCAGCGGCGGGACAGCCGATACCTACGAGCAGTACTTC. The whole variable domain, filled in from reference TRBV28 and TRBJ2-7, reads DVKVTQSSRYLVKRTGEKVFLECVQDMDHENMFWYRQDPGLGLRLIYFSYDVKMKEKGDIPEGYSVSREKKERFSLILESASTNQTSMYLCASGGTADTYEQYFGPGTRLTVT.

The rearrangement joins TRBV5-1 to TRBJ2-5; no clear D gene. Trimming removed 0 bases from V and 2 bases from J, with 8 bases in between. Germline values: CDR1 SGHRS, CDR2 YFSETQ. The CDR3 has 14 residues. CDR3 in DNA: TGCGCCAGCAGCTTGGTACTACAGCAAGAGACCCAGTACTTC. Protein sequence: CASSLVLQQETQYF.

The chain has TRBV4-3 and TRBJ2-7, with D tentatively TRBD1 or TRBD2 (6 bases each). Germline CDR1 and CDR2: LGHNA and YSLEER. With 1 base removed from V and 0 bases from J, the gap between germline ends came to 13 bases. The CDR3 totals 16 residues. CDR3 residues: CASSQGSGGASYEQYF. The CDR3 DNA sequence: TGCGCCAGCAGCCAAGGCTCCGGGGGCGCCTCCTACGAGCAGTACTTC.

This clone has only a few counts. The chain employs TRBV5-1 and TRBJ1-1; D not certain. The CDR3 has 14 residues. The germline V and J ends were trimmed by 2 bases and 4 bases, with 12 bases remaining between them. Germline CDR1 is SGHRS and CDR2 is YFSETQ. CDR3 nucleotide sequence: TGCGCCAGCAGCTTAGAAGTAACGGGCACTGAAGCTTTCTTT. It is translated as CASSLEVTGTEAFF.

The chain joins TRBV7-7 to TRBJ1-4; no clear D. The CDR3 runs to 13 residues. Between the trimmed V and J ends, which lost 1 base and 10 bases, there was a span of 10 bases. Germline V CDR1 and CDR2: SSHAT, FNYEAQ (reference sequence). The CDR3 DNA reads as TGTGCCAGCAGCTTAGAGGCCGGCGGAAAACTGTTTTTT. This translates into CASSLEAGGKLFF.

This sequence joins TRBV7-3 and TRBJ2-1, with a weak D call TRBD2 (5 bases). Trimming shortened V by 5 bases and J by 13 bases, and 21 bases separated the two germline ends. There are 14 residues in the CDR3. From germline, CDR1 is SGHTA and CDR2 FQGTGA. The CDR3 here is CASSIGGSQNRQFF. CDR3 DNA sequence: TGTGCCAGCAGCATTGGTGGGAGCCAGAATCGCCAGTTCTTC. The whole variable domain, remainder taken from reference TRBV7-3 and TRBJ2-1, is GAGVSQTPSNKVTEKGKYVELRCDPISGHTALYWYRQSLGQGPEFLIYFQGTGAADDSGLPNDRFFAVRPEGSVSTLKIQRTERGDSAVYLCASSIGGSQNRQFFGPGTRLTVL.

The rearrangement links TRBV6-1 to TRBJ2-1; D uncertain. This CDR3 contains 15 residues. V was shortened by 4 bases and J by 2 bases, with 12 bases between the two germline ends. Germline V gene data show CDR1 as MNHNS and CDR2 as SASEGT. The CDR3: CASSVRAAAYNEQFF. CDR3 coding DNA: TGTGCCAGCAGTGTTAGGGCAGCCGCCTACAATGAGCAGTTCTTC.